The clone carrying this T cell receptor (beta chain) was seen a handful of times. Its antigen is not identified. The record originates from a study of CD8 T cells in ankylosing spondylitis. The study, taken as a whole, reports: A motif of roughly eight highly homologous TCR beta variants was seen as apparently characteristic of ankylosing spondylitis blood. According to the report, clones linked to the disease were significantly enriched in matched synovial fluid samples taken from ankylosing spondylitis patients. The disease-linked clones had a CD8+ phenotype and low blood frequencies.

Quantitative 5'-RACE with molecular barcodes was used to make the TCR beta libraries. TCRdb passed the 5' RACE reads through MiXCR, listing each CDR3 protein once. Of approximately 150,000 distinct CDR3 sequences listed, 9.8% were seen once; the top ten hold about 15%. CDR3 length: 14 residues. V shed 3 bases and J shed 10 bases, with 19 bases lying between them. Germline CDR1 and CDR2: SGHKS and YYEKEE (reference sequence). Sequencing was performed on blood, either unsorted or a sorted T cell fraction (not recorded which). The genes are TRBV5-5 and TRBJ1-1; D may be TRBD1 (5 bases). The TCR sequence derives from a female donor with ankylosing spondylitis or in good health (not recorded which). CDR3 nucleotide sequence: TGTGCCAGCAGCTCCCCCGGGACGACCGAGGGAGCTTTCTTT. This sequence encodes CASSSPGTTEGAFF. The whole variable domain, filled in from reference TRBV5-5 and TRBJ1-1, reads DAGVTQSPTHLIKTRGQQVTLRCSPISGHKSVSWYQQVLGQGPQFIFQYYEKEERGRGNFPDRFSARQFPNYSSELNVNALLLGDSALYLCASSSPGTTEGAFFGQGTRLTVV.